This entry features one T cell receptor (beta chain) sequence. This sample stems from a study of T cells in Graves' hyperthyroidism and ophthalmopathy. The CDR3 totals 14 residues. Germline V gene sequence: CDR1 DFQATT, CDR2 SNEGSKA (reference sequence). Trimming removed 2 bases from V and 9 bases from J, with 17 bases in between. Template material for amplifying TCR beta CDR3 regions consisted of RNA transcripts. When the TCR CDR3 underwent first-round RT-PCR, the HTBI primer set was used. TCRdb re-analysed the multiplex PCR reads in MiXCR, keeping a single row per CDR3 protein. Counted here are 450,000 to 600,000 distinct CDR3 sequences, nearly 20% occurring once; the ten biggest clones make up about 50%.

This chain connects TRBV20-1 to TRBJ2-1; the D gene is possibly TRBD2 (5 bases). The specimen sequenced was blood. The clonotype originates from a man aged 35 to 55 with Graves' ophthalmopathy. CDR3 in amino acids: CSARFILGEGEQFF. The CDR3 nucleotides are TGCAGTGCTAGATTCATCCTAGGAGAGGGTGAGCAGTTCTTC.